This T cell receptor beta chain was profiled in a study of shared clonotypes between healthy human individuals (TCRdb year 2020). In terms of the full investigation: The cohort comprised a couple of women and a few men aged 18 to 49 years. For each donor, CD4 naive and CD4 memory were each given three plates, CD8 naive was given two plates, and CD8 memory was given one plate. To estimate repertoire size and how much clonotype sharing occurs between individuals, the study deeply sequenced the blood TCR repertoires of five or six healthy adults. Different laboratories and diverse techniques were used to prepare libraries and sequence TCR repertoires, to increase sequencing depth and limit assay-specific biases. Per donor, leukapheresis produced somewhere between about 0.8 and 9.5 billion PBMCs.

What the study reported, not specific to this receptor: Clonotypes shared by all four sorted-subset donors showed higher generation probabilities than non-shared clonotypes. Sharing across a handful of donors was observed for 5% to 6.5% of naive CD4, over 3% of naive CD8, around 2.5% of memory CD4, and about 0.4% of memory CD8 clonotypes. Sampling was restricted to blood, and TCR repertoires in tissues likely differ from the TCR repertoires found in blood. Because the study included a small number of donors, the genetic and exposure-history diversity represented was limited. Based on pairwise subsampling, the degree of clonotype sharing among donors was expected to be affected by sequencing depth. Estimated clonotype richness was generally larger for naive than for memory subsets. Incomplete sequencing was indicated by rarefaction of sorted-subset datasets, despite the large sequencing depth.

Healthy HIV-negative adults with no recently reported acute infections or vaccinations were included as donors. Only Caucasian adults living in Nashville, Tennessee, USA were represented among the donors. CD4+ T cells were enriched through magnetic negative selection, after which naive cells were positively selected on CD45RA and the remaining negative fraction served as the memory subset. Blood was obtained by leukapheresis, after which PBMCs were separated by Ficoll-Histopaque density gradient centrifugation and cryopreserved in liquid nitrogen vapor phase. Analytical flow cytometry was used to check the purity and quantity of each magnetically sorted T cell population. From each sorted fraction, genomic DNA was isolated and quantified by UV absorbance on a Nanodrop 2000c. Using the deep immunoSEQ assay, multiplex PCR amplified TCR CDR3 regions from genomic DNA. For each cell subset, the extracted genomic DNA was distributed evenly across all wells of several immunoSEQ 96-well plates, and each plate served as one replicate. For sorted subsets, each replicate PCR was loaded with roughly 0.2 ug genomic DNA, equivalent to roughly 30,000 T cell genomes. Purified libraries were measured with a Qubit 3.0 fluorometer, size-checked on a Bioanalyzer 2100, and measured again with the KAPA Library Quantification kit. Each immunoSEQ 96-well plate was sequenced on its own single-read 150-cycle Illumina NextSeq 550 flow cell. In the source study's methods: Because only junctional sequences without quality scores were contained in the immunoSEQ output, filtering matching that applied to full-length reads could not be performed. Sequences were annotated with PyIR, a Python wrapper for IgBLAST v1.9, using IMGT germline references to assign V/J genes and CDR3. Reads with weak V/J assignments (E-value above 1e-6), missing CDR3, stop codons, out-of-frame junctions, or ambiguous translated residues were removed. V3J clonotypes were defined as sequences sharing an identical inferred V gene, J gene, and CDR3 amino acid sequence. Percentage overlap between repertoires was calculated by dividing the number of shared unique clonotypes by the size of the smaller repertoire. Three approaches were used to assess repertoire richness: RTK rarefaction, the Chao1 estimator, and Recon v2.1 estimates of unobserved clonotypes. OLGA was used to compute generation probabilities for all TCRbeta clonotypes that the gDNA method yielded from a handful of donors. Drawn from immuneACCESS, this table holds only the in-frame rearrangements with V and J called that TCRdb kept. Clones are partly lost; checked studies trace under half to an unresolved V gene and leave the rest unexplained. V and J calls and clone size are as listed in that table; D and trimming were resolved from the DNA. The sample profile shows about 2 million clones; around 95% of them were found once. Jointly, the top ten make up around 0.13% of the sample.

Of note for this clone: Its antigen is currently not known. No much larger clone exists at a distance of one base, and base qualities are not known.

The clonotype originates from a man aged 18 to 35 in good health. Material: naive CD4+ T cells sorted from blood. Reading the label with the study, this specimen's cell subset or site is: CD45RA+ positively selected.

The CDR3 corresponds to CASSGKPGTHNYEQYF. Read as DNA, the sequence is TGTGCCAGCAGCGGTAAGCCCGGGACACACAACTACGAGCAGTACTTC. Here the chain combines TRBV7-6 and TRBJ2-7; the D gene is perhaps TRBD1, from 6 matching bases. CDR1 and CDR2, looked up from the germline V gene, are SGHVS and FNYEAQ. The CDR3 numbers 16 residues from cysteine through phenylalanine. Of the read, only the CDR3 DNA is kept; its 48 bases are in frame from base 1. Cut back by 5 bases and 3 bases, the V and J ends lie 20 bases apart.